The sequence of this TCR beta chain was determined in a study of blood T cell repertoires in COVID-19. Profiled with immunoSEQ multiplex PCR; TCRdb holds only in-frame clones, not every one. Of under 350,000 clones listed, roughly nine tenths are singletons. V was pared by 0 bases and J by 3 bases, with 8 bases between. The CDR3 extends over 14 amino acids. CDR1 MGHRA and CDR2 YSYEKL come from the germline V gene. This chain connects TRBV4-1 to TRBJ2-5; a weak D match, TRBD1 (6 bases). This receptor was obtained from a man aged 50 or older with acute or convalescent COVID-19. Sequencing was done on a sample of peripheral blood. The CDR3 sequence is CASSQDDRKETQYF. The CDR3 DNA reads as TGCGCCAGCAGCCAAGACGACAGGAAAGAGACCCAGTACTTC.